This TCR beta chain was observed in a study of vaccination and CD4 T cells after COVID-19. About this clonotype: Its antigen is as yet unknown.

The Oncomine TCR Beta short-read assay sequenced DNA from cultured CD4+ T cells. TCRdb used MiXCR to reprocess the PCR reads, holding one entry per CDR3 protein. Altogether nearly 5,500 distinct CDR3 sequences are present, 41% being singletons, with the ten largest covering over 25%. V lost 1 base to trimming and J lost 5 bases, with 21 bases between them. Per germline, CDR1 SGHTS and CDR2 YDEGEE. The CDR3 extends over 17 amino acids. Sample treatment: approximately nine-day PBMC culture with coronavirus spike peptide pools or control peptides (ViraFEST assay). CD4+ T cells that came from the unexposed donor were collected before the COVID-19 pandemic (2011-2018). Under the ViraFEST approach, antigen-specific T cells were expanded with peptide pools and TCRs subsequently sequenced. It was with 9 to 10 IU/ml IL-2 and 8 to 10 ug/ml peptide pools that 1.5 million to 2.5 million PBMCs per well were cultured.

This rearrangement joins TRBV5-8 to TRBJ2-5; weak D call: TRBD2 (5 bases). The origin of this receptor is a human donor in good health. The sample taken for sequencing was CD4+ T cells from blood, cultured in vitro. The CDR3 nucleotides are TGTGCCAGCAGCTTGCTTAGTGGGAGCCCGGATCGGGAGACCCAGTACTTC. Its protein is CASSLLSGSPDRETQYF.